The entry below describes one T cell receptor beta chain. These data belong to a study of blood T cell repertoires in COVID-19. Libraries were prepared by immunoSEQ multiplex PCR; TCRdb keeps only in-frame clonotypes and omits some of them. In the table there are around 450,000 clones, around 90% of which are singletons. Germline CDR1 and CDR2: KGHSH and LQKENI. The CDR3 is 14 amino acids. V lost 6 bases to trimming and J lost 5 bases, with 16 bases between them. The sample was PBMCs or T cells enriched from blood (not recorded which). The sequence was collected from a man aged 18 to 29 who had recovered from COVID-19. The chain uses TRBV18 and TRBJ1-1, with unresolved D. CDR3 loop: CASSAARFETEAFF. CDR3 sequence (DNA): TGTGCCAGCTCGGCGGCGCGTTTTGAGACTGAAGCTTTCTTT. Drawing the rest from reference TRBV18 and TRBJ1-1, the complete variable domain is NAGVMQNPRHLVRRRGQEARLRCSPMKGHSHVYWYRQLPEEGLKFMVYLQKENIIDESGMPKERFSAEFPKEGPSILRIQQVVRGDSAAYFCASSAARFETEAFFGQGTRLTVV.